This TCR beta chain stems from a study of shared clonotypes between healthy human individuals (dated by TCRdb to 2020 to 2021). For the wider study: The cohort included three men and a couple of women between 18 and 49 years of age. Blood TCR repertoires of five healthy adults were deeply sequenced to estimate repertoire size and the extent of clonotype sharing between individuals. Different laboratories and diverse techniques were used to prepare libraries and sequence TCR repertoires, to increase sequencing depth and limit assay-specific biases. Leukapheresis yielded between about 0.9 and 9 billion PBMCs per donor.

Taken from the germline V gene, the CDR1 and CDR2 loops are SGHTA and FQGNSA. V lost 5 bases and J lost 8 bases; the stretch between them is 18 bases long. The CDR3 spans 15 residues, from the cysteine through the phenylalanine. Only the CDR3 DNA stays, 45 bases, in frame from base 1. General findings and caveats noted by the study authors: Pairwise subsampling indicated that sequencing depth was expected to affect the degree of clonotype sharing among donors. Because the study included a small number of donors, the genetic and exposure-history diversity represented was limited. Only blood was sampled, and tissue TCR repertoires likely differ from those in blood.

The donors were healthy, HIV-negative adults with no recently reported acute infections or vaccinations. Every donor was a Caucasian adult living in Nashville, Tennessee, USA. For unsorted samples, 90 million or so PBMCs were counted, and genomic DNA was extracted using the QIAamp DNA Blood Mini kit. After blood collection by leukapheresis, PBMCs were isolated using Ficoll-Histopaque density gradient centrifugation and then cryopreserved in the vapor phase of liquid nitrogen. On this clone itself: It lacks a known antigen. No much larger clone is present one base from it, and per-base qualities are unavailable.

Using the deep immunoSEQ assay, TCR CDR3 regions were amplified from genomic DNA by multiplex PCR. Genomic DNA extracted from each cell subset was distributed evenly over all wells of several immunoSEQ 96-well plates, and each plate served as one replicate. Each replicate PCR for unsorted PBMC received approximately 300 ng genomic DNA, equal to about 30,000 T cell genomes. Unsorted PBMC genomic DNA was sequenced across ten immunoSEQ deep assay plates. Purified libraries were measured with a Qubit 3.0 fluorometer, size-checked on a Bioanalyzer 2100, and measured again with the KAPA Library Quantification kit. Every immunoSEQ 96-well plate was sequenced on a separate single-read 150-cycle Illumina NextSeq 550 flow cell. Regarding the original processing steps: Because only junctional sequences without quality scores were contained in the immunoSEQ output, filtering matching that applied to full-length reads could not be performed. Sequences were annotated with PyIR, a Python wrapper for IgBLAST v1.9, using IMGT germline references to assign V/J genes and CDR3. Any read was removed if the V/J assignment was weak (E-value above 1e-6), the CDR3 was missing, or the read contained stop codons, out-of-frame junctions, or ambiguous translated residues. V3J clonotypes were defined by identical inferred V gene, J gene, and CDR3 amino acid sequence. To compute the percentage overlap between repertoires, the number of shared unique clonotypes was divided by the size of the smaller repertoire. Richness of each repertoire was evaluated using RTK rarefaction, the Chao1 estimator, and Recon v2.1 estimates of unobserved clonotypes. TCRdb provides this immuneACCESS table in a form limited to in-frame rearrangements. Some clones are lacking; in checked studies, under half of them reflect an unresolved V gene, and why the rest are absent is not known. That table furnishes V, J and clone size, whereas the DNA furnished D and trimming. The sample data list 450,000 to 600,000 clones, and about four fifths of these were observed just once. The ten largest clones represent 10% to 15% of the sample.

Sequenced: PBMCs. The source is a woman aged 40 to 49 in good health. Some clones in this sample may be carry-over from other donors' samples. The chain employs TRBV7-2 and TRBJ1-4, with TRBD1 perhaps the D gene, on 6 matching bases. Read as DNA, the sequence is TGTGCCAGCAGCCCCGTGACAGGACCCGACGAAAAACTGTTTTTT. Translation gives CASSPVTGPDEKLFF. Reference TRBV7-2 and TRBJ1-4 proteins supply the regions before and after the CDR3; the full variable domain is: GAGVSQSPSNKVTEKGKDVELRCDPISGHTALYWYRQSLGQGLEFLIYFQGNSAPDKSGLPSDRFSAERTGGSVSTLTIQRTQQEDSAVYLCASSPVTGPDEKLFFGSGTQLSVL.